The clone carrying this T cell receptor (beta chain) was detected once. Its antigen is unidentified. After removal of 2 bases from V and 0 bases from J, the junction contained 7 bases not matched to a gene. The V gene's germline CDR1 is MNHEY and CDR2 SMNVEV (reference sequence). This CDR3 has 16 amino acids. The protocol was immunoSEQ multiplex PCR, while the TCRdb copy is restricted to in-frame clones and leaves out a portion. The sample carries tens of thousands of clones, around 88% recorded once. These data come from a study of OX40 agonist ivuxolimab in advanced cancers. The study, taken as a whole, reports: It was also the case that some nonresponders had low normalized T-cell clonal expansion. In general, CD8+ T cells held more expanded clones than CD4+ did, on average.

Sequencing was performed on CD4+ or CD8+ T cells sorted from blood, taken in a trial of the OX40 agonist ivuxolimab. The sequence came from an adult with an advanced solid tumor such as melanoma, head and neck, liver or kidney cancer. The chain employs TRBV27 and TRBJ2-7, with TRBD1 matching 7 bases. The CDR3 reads CASSLRDGTASYEQYF. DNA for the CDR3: TGTGCCAGCAGTTTAAGGGACGGGACAGCCTCCTACGAGCAGTACTTC.